These T cell receptor beta chains were read from a single sample in a study of shared clonotypes between healthy human individuals. The assay was immunoSEQ multiplex PCR, and TCRdb's table has in-frame clones only and misses some. The sample comprises about 2,200,000 clones, about 93% of which are singletons, and roughly 1.8% rests with the top ten. Sequenced: naive CD8+ T cells from PBMCs. The receptors derive from a man aged 18 to 30 in good health. Some clones in this sample may be carry-over from other donors' samples. Each CDR3 is given with its conserved first and last residue. The D gene is left open where the match is weak. Only some rows state a clone size, as once, few, many or a class for expanded clones.

V	size	D	J	CDR3	DNA
TRBV28	few	NA	TRBJ2-1	CASSFPWSSYNEQFF	TGTGCCAGCAGTTTCCCGTGGAGCTCCTACAATGAGCAGTTCTTC
TRBV2	NA	TRBD2	TRBJ2-2	CAGTGLGFTGELFF	TGTGCAGGCACGGGACTAGGTTTCACCGGGGAGCTGTTTTTT
TRBV29-1	NA	NA	TRBJ2-2	CSVEVGGPGELFF	TGCAGCGTTGAAGTTGGAGGGCCCGGGGAGCTGTTTTTT
TRBV4-1	once	NA	TRBJ2-7	CASSQPLGSGYEQYF	TGCGCCAGCAGCCAACCTCTCGGGAGTGGTTACGAGCAGTACTTC
TRBV28	NA	NA	TRBJ1-5	CASSLRGASNQPQHF	TGTGCCAGCAGTTTAAGAGGGGCGAGCAATCAGCCCCAGCATTTT
TRBV9	NA	NA	TRBJ1-2	CASSAPTGTYGYTF	TGTGCCAGCAGCGCGCCTACCGGGACCTATGGCTACACCTTC
TRBV14	NA	TRBD1	TRBJ2-7	CASSQDPRGNYEQYF	TGTGCCAGCAGCCAGGACCCCAGGGGGAACTACGAGCAGTACTTC
TRBV28	few	NA	TRBJ2-1	CASSFGEQFF	TGTGCCAGCAGTTTTGGTGAGCAGTTCTTC
TRBV10-3	NA	NA	TRBJ1-1	CAITSQGSTEAFF	TGTGCCATCACCTCACAGGGTTCGACTGAAGCTTTCTTT
TRBV30	NA	NA	TRBJ1-2	CAWSVQVGLDYGYTF	TGTGCCTGGAGTGTACAGGTCGGCCTGGACTATGGCTACACCTTC
TRBV19	NA	NA	TRBJ1-1	CASGEKGNTEAFF	TGTGCCAGCGGGGAAAAGGGGAACACTGAAGCTTTCTTT
TRBV10-3	NA	NA	TRBJ1-1	CAISERTDKGTEAFF	TGTGCCATCAGTGAGCGGACCGACAAAGGCACTGAAGCTTTCTTT
TRBV11-3	NA	NA	TRBJ2-1	CASSARGGQVNNEQFF	TGTGCCAGCAGCGCTAGGGGCGGACAAGTAAACAATGAGCAGTTCTTC
TRBV7-9	NA	NA	TRBJ2-2	CASSYLNTGELFF	TGTGCCAGCAGCTACCTGAACACCGGGGAGCTGTTTTTT
TRBV7-2	NA	TRBD1	TRBJ1-2	CASSSRDRGTLGGYTF	TGTGCCAGCAGCTCCCGGGACAGGGGGACTCTAGGCGGCTACACCTTC
TRBV6-6	NA	TRBD1	TRBJ1-1	CASRHPLTGLNTEAFF	TGTGCCAGCAGGCATCCCTTGACAGGGTTGAACACTGAAGCTTTCTTT
TRBV28	NA	NA	TRBJ2-7	CASTLRELGGYEQYF	TGTGCCAGCACCCTAAGGGAACTGGGGGGCTACGAGCAGTACTTC
TRBV4-3	NA	NA	TRBJ2-1	CASSQGTAISSYNEQFF	TGCGCCAGCAGCCAAGGGACAGCGATTAGCTCCTACAATGAGCAGTTCTTC
TRBV7-9	NA	NA	TRBJ1-3	CASSPPGVRISSGNTIYF	TGTGCCAGCAGCCCGCCCGGCGTCAGGATTAGCTCTGGAAACACCATATATTTT
TRBV4-2	NA	NA	TRBJ2-1	CASSQDRNEQFF	TGTGCCAGCAGCCAAGACCGTAATGAGCAGTTCTTC
TRBV5-1	NA	NA	TRBJ2-7	CASSLGVSYEQYF	TGCGCCAGCAGCTTGGGGGTCTCCTACGAGCAGTACTTC
TRBV11-3	NA	NA	TRBJ2-3	CASSTRHSTDTQYF	TGTGCCAGCAGCACAAGACATTCCACAGATACGCAGTATTTT
TRBV4-2	NA	TRBD1	TRBJ2-7	CASSHTGTGSYEQYF	TGTGCCAGCAGCCACACCGGGACAGGGTCCTACGAGCAGTACTTC
TRBV4-2	NA	NA	TRBJ2-1	CASSQPVRGGPDEQFF	TGTGCCAGCAGCCAACCCGTCAGGGGAGGGCCGGATGAGCAGTTCTTC
TRBV25-1	NA	TRBD2	TRBJ2-1	CASSEAGEGNEQFF	TGTGCCAGCAGTGAAGCGGGAGAAGGCAATGAGCAGTTCTTC
TRBV11-1	NA	NA	TRBJ2-1	CASSFSTGEQFF	TGTGCCAGCAGCTTTTCTACTGGTGAGCAGTTCTTC
TRBV5-6	NA	NA	TRBJ2-6	CASSFASGANVLTF	TGTGCCAGCAGCTTCGCCTCTGGGGCCAACGTCCTGACTTTC
TRBV11-2	NA	NA	TRBJ2-3	CASSLGSAKFTDTQYF	TGTGCCAGCAGCTTAGGGTCAGCAAAATTCACAGATACGCAGTATTTT
TRBV2	NA	NA	TRBJ1-1	CASSVGTEAFF	TGTGCCAGCAGTGTCGGAACTGAAGCTTTCTTT
TRBV19	NA	TRBD1	TRBJ1-5	CATHSGQGLLNQPQHF	TGTGCCACCCACTCCGGACAGGGACTCCTCAATCAGCCCCAGCATTTT
TRBV5-1	NA	NA	TRBJ2-1	CASSLGYRGLGYNEQFF	TGCGCCAGCAGCTTGGGGTATCGGGGGCTGGGCTACAATGAGCAGTTCTTC
TRBV5-4	once	NA	TRBJ2-1	CASSLSLVSEQFF	TGTGCCAGCAGCTTGAGTTTGGTTTCTGAGCAGTTCTTC
TRBV5-4	NA	NA	TRBJ2-7	CASSLGGKIDEQYF	TGTGCCAGCAGCTTGGGTGGTAAGATAGACGAGCAGTACTTC
TRBV9	NA	TRBD2	TRBJ2-7	CASSDQLAGGSYEQYF	TGTGCCAGCAGCGACCAACTAGCGGGAGGGTCCTACGAGCAGTACTTC
TRBV7-9	NA	TRBD1	TRBJ2-7	CASSLKGTGHEQYF	TGTGCCAGCAGCTTAAAGGGGACAGGGCACGAGCAGTACTTC